The present entry profiles one T cell receptor (beta chain) with its context. This record belongs to a study of control samples from healthy donors and cancer patients. Profiling relied on immunoSEQ multiplex PCR, and the TCRdb table lists in-frame clones only, not all of them. The sample consists of 170,000 or so clones, nearly 90% of them appearing once. The germline CDR1 and CDR2 sequences are SGDLS and YYNGEE. This CDR3 has 13 amino acids. V lost 4 bases and J 5 bases, leaving 10 bases between the germline ends. This sequence originates from a woman between 45 and 60 years old in good health. The rearrangement links TRBV9 to TRBJ2-4; a weak D match, TRBD2 (5 bases). Sequencing was done on a sample of blood. The CDR3 region has the DNA TGTGCCAGCAGCCCGAGGGCCCAAAACATTCAGTACTTC. Encoded protein: CASSPRAQNIQYF.